A selection of T cell receptor beta chains follows, all from one sample in a study of identifying expanded T cells in peripheral blood. Clones were read by immunoSEQ multiplex PCR, and TCRdb kept only the in-frame ones, dropping some. The repertoire holds some 100,000 clones, around 88% seen once, with approximately 17% in the top ten. Sequencing input: blood. These receptors all stem from a person aged 18 to 70 in good health. Both conserved end residues are part of each CDR3. The D gene is left open where the match is weak. Some rows have no size entry. The others give once, few or many, or a class for an expanded clone.

TGCAGTGCTAGAGTGAATGAAAAACTGTTTTTT | CSARVNEKLFF | TRBV20-1 | once | NA | TRBJ1-4
TGTGCCAGCAGCCTCAGGGTGGGCGAGCAGTACTTC | CASSLRVGEQYF | TRBV7-6 | NA | NA | TRBJ2-7
TGTGCCAGCAGCTTAGTTGCCGCAGGGGAGCAGTTCTTC | CASSLVAAGEQFF | TRBV7-9 | NA | NA | TRBJ2-1
TGTGCCAGCAGCGTAGCGGGAATCAATGAAAAACTGTTTTTT | CASSVAGINEKLFF | TRBV27 | NA | NA | TRBJ1-4
TGTGCCAGCAGCGTGTCCACAGGGGGCGCGATCGGGGAGCTGTTTTTT | CASSVSTGGAIGELFF | TRBV9 | NA | TRBD1 | TRBJ2-2
TGTGCCAGTACCCACGTCTGGGGAACTTCACCCCTCCACTTT | CASTHVWGTSPLHF | TRBV19 | few | NA | TRBJ1-6
TGTGCCAGCAGCCAAATGACAGGGCGGGGGGAAAAACTGTTTTTT | CASSQMTGRGEKLFF | TRBV7-2 | once | TRBD1 | TRBJ1-4
TGTGCCAGCAGTTATTCAGCGATGAACACTGAAGCTTTCTTT | CASSYSAMNTEAFF | TRBV6-5 | NA | NA | TRBJ1-1
TGTGCCAGCAGTGAAGGTCTAGCGGGGGGGGAGACCCAGTACTTC | CASSEGLAGGETQYF | TRBV2 | NA | TRBD2 | TRBJ2-5
TGTGCCAGCAGCCCTTTCCCCCGGGGGTCGAGTGTGACTGAAGCTTTCTTT | CASSPFPRGSSVTEAFF | TRBV28 | NA | NA | TRBJ1-1
TGTGCCATCAGGCGTACAGGGGGCGAGACCGGGGAGCTGTTTTTT | CAIRRTGGETGELFF | TRBV10-3 | few | TRBD1 | TRBJ2-2
TGTGCCAGTAGTATGTCAGGGACCTACTACGAGCAGTACTTC | CASSMSGTYYEQYF | TRBV19 | NA | NA | TRBJ2-7
TGTGCCAGCACCCCCACCGGGGAGCTGTTTTTT | CASTPTGELFF | TRBV6-5 | NA | NA | TRBJ2-2
TGTGCCAGCATTATCGGACAGGGCTACGAGCAGTACTTC | CASIIGQGYEQYF | TRBV2 | NA | TRBD1 | TRBJ2-7
TGTGCCAGCAGTGAAGTAAGGGGCAGGGAGCTGTTTTTT | CASSEVRGRELFF | TRBV6-1 | NA | NA | TRBJ2-2
TGTGCCAGAAGTATGTCCGGACAGGCACCCTCCTACGAGCAGTACTTC | CARSMSGQAPSYEQYF | TRBV5-3 | NA | TRBD1 | TRBJ2-7
TGTGCCATCAGTCCAGGGACAGGGGTCCGGCAGCCCCAGCATTTT | CAISPGTGVRQPQHF | TRBV10-3 | NA | TRBD1 | TRBJ1-5
TGTGCCAGCAGCTTCGTAGGGACAGCCCACGGCTACACCTTC | CASSFVGTAHGYTF | TRBV7-9 | NA | TRBD1 | TRBJ1-2
TGCGCCAGCAGCCAATCGGGGGGACTCACAGATACGCAGTATTTT | CASSQSGGLTDTQYF | TRBV4-3 | NA | TRBD2 | TRBJ2-3
TGTGCCAGCAGCGTAGCCCGACTAGCGGGGGGGCCTTACACAGATACGCAGTATTTT | CASSVARLAGGPYTDTQYF | TRBV9 | once | TRBD2 | TRBJ2-3
TGTGCCAGTAGTTGGACGGCGATAATGAACACTGAAGCTTTCTTT | CASSWTAIMNTEAFF | TRBV19 | few | NA | TRBJ1-1
TGTGCCAGCAGTTTGTCGGGCTATGCATACACCTTC | CASSLSGYAYTF | TRBV28 | NA | NA | TRBJ1-2
TGTGCCAGCAGTGAGGCCAGTGAAAAACTGTTTTTT | CASSEASEKLFF | TRBV2 | NA | NA | TRBJ1-4
TGCGCCAGCAGCGTGACAGGGGGCTATGGCTACACCTTC | CASSVTGGYGYTF | TRBV5-1 | NA | TRBD1 | TRBJ1-2
TGTGCCAGCAGCTTAGTGGCTAGCGGGGGTCGTACCGGGGAGCTGTTTTTT | CASSLVASGGRTGELFF | TRBV7-6 | NA | TRBD2 | TRBJ2-2
TGTGCCAGCAGCTTAGGAATAGCGGGGGGCTCAGAGACCCAGTACTTC | CASSLGIAGGSETQYF | TRBV7-8 | NA | TRBD2 | TRBJ2-5
TGCAGTGCCACGGGGAATGAGCAGTTCTTC | CSATGNEQFF | TRBV20-1 | few | NA | TRBJ2-1
TGTGCCAGCAGGACTACAGGGGGATATGGCTACACCTTC | CASRTTGGYGYTF | TRBV6-7 | few | TRBD1 | TRBJ1-2
TGTGCCAGCAGTGGAGTCACAGATACGCAGTATTTT | CASSGVTDTQYF | TRBV6-1 | NA | NA | TRBJ2-3
TGTGCCAGCAGTTTTCTTGGTTCGGATCAGCCCCAGCATTTT | CASSFLGSDQPQHF | TRBV27 | NA | NA | TRBJ1-5
TGCGCCAGCAGCTTTGGCAGGGACGTATTCACGTCACCCCTCCACTTT | CASSFGRDVFTSPLHF | TRBV5-1 | once | NA | TRBJ1-6
TGCAGCGTTGAACGTAGGGGAAGGGCAGGGCTCCAAGAGACCCAGTACTTC | CSVERRGRAGLQETQYF | TRBV29-1 | few | NA | TRBJ2-5
TGCGCCAGCAGCCGGGACAGGGATAATTCACCCCTCCACTTT | CASSRDRDNSPLHF | TRBV4-1 | NA | TRBD1 | TRBJ1-6
TGTGCCAGCAGGGATATAAGGACAGGGGCCAATCAGCCCCAGCATTTT | CASRDIRTGANQPQHF | TRBV7-9 | NA | TRBD1 | TRBJ1-5
TGTGCCAGCAGCTCCCGGGACAGGGGCTCAACTAATGAAAAACTGTTTTTT | CASSSRDRGSTNEKLFF | TRBV11-2 | NA | TRBD1 | TRBJ1-4
TGTGCCTGGAGTAAAGAGGGGGCTATAGCCGGGGAGCTGTTTTTT | CAWSKEGAIAGELFF | TRBV30 | NA | TRBD1 | TRBJ2-2
TGTGCCAGCAGACGGGGGGTGGAAGATACGCAGTATTTT | CASRRGVEDTQYF | TRBV6-5 | NA | TRBD2 | TRBJ2-3
TGTGCCAGCCGAGGACAGGGAAGCACAGATACGCAGTATTTT | CASRGQGSTDTQYF | TRBV18 | NA | TRBD1 | TRBJ2-3
TGTGCCAGCAGTGAATGGGGGGATCAGCCCCAGCATTTT | CASSEWGDQPQHF | TRBV25-1 | few | NA | TRBJ1-5
TGTGCCAGCAGTTACTCGCCCCCCCCCGTGGACGAGCAGTACTTC | CASSYSPPPVDEQYF | TRBV6-5 | NA | NA | TRBJ2-7
TGTGCCAGCACCGATAGCGGGGGCTCCTACAATGAGCAGTTCTTC | CASTDSGGSYNEQFF | TRBV4-2 | NA | TRBD2 | TRBJ2-1
TGTGCCAGCAGCCCGGGGGGACAGGGCCGCTACGAGCAGTACTTC | CASSPGGQGRYEQYF | TRBV5-4 | NA | TRBD1 | TRBJ2-7
TGCGCCAGCAGCCAAGGAGGGTCGAACTATGGCTACACCTTC | CASSQGGSNYGYTF | TRBV4-3 | NA | NA | TRBJ1-2
TGTGCCAGCAGCGAGCCGGGACGGTTGGGGGATGGCTACACCTTC | CASSEPGRLGDGYTF | TRBV4-2 | NA | NA | TRBJ1-2
TGCGCCAGCAGCCTACTTTTGGGAACAGATACGCAGTATTTT | CASSLLLGTDTQYF | TRBV5-1 | NA | NA | TRBJ2-3
TGCAGCGTTGAGGACGGAAGAAATCAGCCCCAGCATTTT | CSVEDGRNQPQHF | TRBV29-1 | NA | NA | TRBJ1-5
TGTGCCAGCATTCGGGACGGATATAGCAATCAGCCCCAGCATTTT | CASIRDGYSNQPQHF | TRBV6-1 | NA | NA | TRBJ1-5
TGTGCCAGCAGCTCTAGTTTTGGGACAGCACAAGAGACCCAGTACTTC | CASSSSFGTAQETQYF | TRBV11-3 | NA | TRBD1 | TRBJ2-5
TGTGCCAGTAGTATAGTAGGGGCAGGTCAGCCCCAGCATTTT | CASSIVGAGQPQHF | TRBV19 | once | NA | TRBJ1-5
TGTGCCAGCAGCCAAGTAGGGAGCACAGATACGCAGTATTTT | CASSQVGSTDTQYF | TRBV4-2 | NA | NA | TRBJ2-3
TGTGCCAGCAGTCCATACAATCAGCCCCAGCATTTT | CASSPYNQPQHF | TRBV28 | few | NA | TRBJ1-5
TGTGCCACCGGACTAGCGGGGTACCAAGAGACCCAGTACTTC | CATGLAGYQETQYF | TRBV10-3 | NA | TRBD2 | TRBJ2-5